This T cell receptor beta chain derives from a study of T-cell reconstitution after alpha-beta-depleted transplantation in children. Unique molecular identifiers were used in preparing the TCRbeta library. TCRdb reprocessed the PCR reads via MiXCR and lists one record per CDR3 protein. The data hold hundreds of thousands of distinct CDR3 sequences, with roughly 10% observed a single time. Study-level points and caveats: It was reported that alpha-beta T cells came from several hundred expanded graft clones (about two months after transplant). Elevated TCRbeta diversity at day 60 was traced, in some patients, to surviving recipient T cells and thymic progenitors. Newly produced T cells mostly provided counts and TCRbeta diversity after one year, as hyperexpanded clones declined.

This clonotype was seen ten or more times. What it recognizes is unknown. This specimen was PBMCs, taken before TCRalphabeta/CD19-depleted stem cell transplant. The TCR sequence derives from a child aged 2 to 15 with inherited bone marrow failure, due to receive a stem cell transplant.

The CDR3 reads CASSQVEGSYEQYF. The CDR3 coding sequence is TGTGCCAGCAGCCAAGTTGAGGGCTCCTACGAGCAGTACTTC. This chain links TRBV4-2 with TRBJ2-7, with D possibly being TRBD2 (5 bases). Looked up from germline, CDR1 is LGHNA and CDR2 is YNFKEQ. This CDR3 spans 14 amino acids. Trimming cost V 1 base and J 0 bases, with 7 bases left between them.